These 5 T cell receptor beta chains came from one sample sequenced in a study of cytomegalovirus exposure and HLA in healthy donors. A multiplex PCR was run with 60 Vbeta primers and 13 Jbeta primers. Clones were read by immunoSEQ multiplex PCR, and TCRdb kept only the in-frame ones, dropping some. The table includes about 110,000 clones, roughly 70% detected once. Material: PBMCs. Every receptor here comes from a woman in her 30s in good health and CMV-seronegative.

The CDR3 DNA sequence: TGTGCCAGCAGTTTTATTGGGGAGTTGAGCTACACCTTC. This encodes CASSFIGELSYTF. The chain uses TRBV27 and TRBJ1-2; D ambiguous. Germline V CDR1 and CDR2: MNHEY, SMNVEV (reference sequence). This CDR3 comprises 13 residues. Trimming took off 3 bases at V and 9 bases at J, with 14 bases between the two ends.

The chain recombines TRBV11-2 with TRBJ2-2; no reliable D call. Germline V gives CDR1 SGHAT, CDR2 FQNNGV. The CDR3 runs to 14 residues. With 0 bases removed from V and 1 base from J, the gap between germline ends came to 3 bases. CDR3 sequence: CASSLDRNTGELFF. CDR3 bases: TGTGCCAGCAGCTTAGACAGGAACACCGGGGAGCTGTTTTTT.

V and J are TRBV5-1 and TRBJ2-7; possibly TRBD2 for D (6 bases). Trimming pared 2 bases from V and 7 bases from J, leaving 16 bases between. This CDR3 spans 14 amino acids. Germline-derived CDR1 and CDR2 are SGHRS and YFSETQ. The CDR3 here is CASSLGGMVEEQYF. The CDR3 DNA sequence: TGCGCCAGCAGCTTAGGCGGGATGGTTGAGGAGCAGTACTTC.

This clone was observed a few times. The gene calls are TRBV29-1 and TRBJ1-2; 10 bases are a match to TRBD1. CDR3 size: 12 residues. The germline CDR1 and CDR2 sequences are SQVTM and ANQGSEA. The V and J ends lost 6 bases and 8 bases, in that order; junction bases with no gene match: 6. The CDR3 DNA is TGCAGCGTGCCCCTGGGACAGGGGGGCTACACCTTC. Its protein is CSVPLGQGGYTF.

The gene calls are TRBV6-1 and TRBJ1-4; 11 nucleotides line up with TRBD1. This CDR3 contains 16 residues. J lost 7 bases, V lost 1 base, and 5 bases had no gene match. The germline CDR1 and CDR2 sequences are MNHNS and SASEGT. The CDR3 bases are TGTGCCAGCAGTGAAGGGGGGGGGACAGGGGGTGAAAAACTGTTTTTT. Translating it yields CASSEGGGTGGEKLFF.